Shown below are 17 T cell receptor beta chains from a single sample sequenced in a study of shared clonotypes between healthy human individuals. Assay used: immunoSEQ multiplex PCR; TCRdb lists only in-frame clones, some missing. This sample carries roughly 2.5 million clones, over 85% of them seen once, and the ten largest clones take under 0.15%. Sequences were obtained from naive CD4+ T cells sorted from blood. Subset denoted: CD45RA+ positively selected. The receptors were sampled from a man younger than 35 in good health.

V is TRBV4-1 and J is TRBJ1-3; maybe TRBD1 (6 bases). This CDR3 contains 16 residues. V shed 2 bases and J shed 4 bases, with 15 bases lying between them. Germline assignment: CDR1 MGHRA and CDR2 YSYEKL. CDR3 residues: CASSQWPAGEGNTIYF. CDR3 DNA: TGCGCCAGCAGCCAATGGCCCGCAGGGGAGGGAAACACCATATATTTT.

Remarks on this clone: The sample contains more than one DNA sequence encoding this CDR3. The chain is built from TRBV6-5 and TRBJ2-3; 12 positions match TRBD2. The CDR3 extends over 14 amino acids. After removal of 5 bases from V and 5 bases from J, the junction contained 2 bases not matched to a gene. The germline CDR1 and CDR2 sequences are MNHEY and SVGAGI. As DNA, the CDR3 is TGTGCCAGCAGTCGACTAGCGGGAGTAGATACGCAGTATTTT. Its protein is CASSRLAGVDTQYF.

The V gene is TRBV13, the J gene TRBJ2-7, with TRBD2 matching over 11 bases. The germline CDR1 and CDR2 sequences are PRHDT and FYEKMQ (reference sequence). This CDR3 spans 14 amino acids. Trimming at V came to 5 bases and at J to 6 bases, leaving 6 bases not matched to a gene. CDR3 region: CASSTLAGAAEQYF. For the CDR3, the DNA is TGTGCCAGCAGCACACTAGCGGGAGCCGCCGAGCAGTACTTC.

The V and J genes are TRBV5-1 and TRBJ1-6; D unclear. V was trimmed by 4 bases and J by 6 bases, leaving 14 bases between them. The CDR3 runs to 15 residues. Germline CDR1 SGHRS, CDR2 YFSETQ. CDR3 sequence reads: CASSPDKGSNSPLHF. CDR3 nucleotides: TGCGCCAGCAGCCCTGACAAGGGATCTAATTCACCCCTCCACTTT.

The V gene is TRBV4-1, the J gene TRBJ1-6, with D possibly TRBD1 on 6 matching bases. CDR1 MGHRA and CDR2 YSYEKL come from the germline V gene. There are 15 residues in the CDR3. With 0 bases removed from V and 9 bases from J, the gap between germline ends came to 12 bases. Here the CDR3 DNA reads TGCGCCAGCAGCCAAGATGGACAGAGTATTTCACCCCTCCACTTT. It is translated as CASSQDGQSISPLHF.

This sequence joins TRBV6-1 and TRBJ1-1; possible D gene TRBD1, 5 bases. The CDR3 totals 13 residues. V was cut by 5 bases and J by 1 base, with 8 bases left in between. CDR1 MNHNS and CDR2 SASEGT come from the germline V gene. The CDR3 bases are TGTGCCAGCAGTATCGACAGGAACACTGAAGCTTTCTTT. The encoded protein is CASSIDRNTEAFF.

The V gene is TRBV9, the J gene TRBJ2-3; TRBD2 aligns across 8 bases. Trimming took 0 bases from V and 3 from J; bases not matched to a gene: 9. The CDR3 runs to 17 residues. CDR1 is SGDLS and CDR2 is YYNGEE in the germline V gene. CDR3: CASSVAIGGGMTDTQYF. The DNA for the CDR3 is TGTGCCAGCAGCGTAGCTATAGGCGGGGGGATGACAGATACGCAGTATTTT.

The chain recombines TRBV5-1 with TRBJ1-1; no clear D gene. V shed 4 bases and J shed 6 bases, with 13 bases lying between them. The CDR3 runs 13 residues. The germline gives CDR1 SGHRS, CDR2 YFSETQ. CDR3 nucleotide sequence: TGCGCCAGCAGCCCCCCCGGCGGGGCTGAAGCTTTCTTT. Amino acid sequence: CASSPPGGAEAFF.

The rearrangement links TRBV7-6 to TRBJ2-1, with TRBD2 matching over 10 bases. Looked up from germline, CDR1 is SGHVS and CDR2 is FNYEAQ. The CDR3 runs to 15 residues. After removal of 3 bases from V and 10 bases from J, the junction contained 9 bases not matched to a gene. The CDR3 here is CASSFPSGRLGEQFF. The CDR3 DNA is TGTGCCAGCAGCTTTCCTAGCGGGAGATTGGGCGAGCAGTTCTTC.

The genes are TRBV19 and TRBJ1-2, with TRBD1 as a possible D gene (5 bases). Germline CDR1 and CDR2: LNHDA and SQIVND (reference sequence). The CDR3 consists of 15 residues. Between the trimmed V and J ends, which lost 6 bases and 6 bases, there was a span of 20 bases. The DNA of the CDR3 is TGTGCCAGTAGGAAATGGGGACGGGGGATCGATGGCTACACCTTC. It codes for CASRKWGRGIDGYTF.

The gene calls are TRBV6-6 and TRBJ1-4; TRBD1 matches 8 bases. This CDR3 spans 16 amino acids. The V gene end was trimmed by 0 bases and the J gene end by 6 bases; junction bases not matched to a gene: 6. Looked up from germline, CDR1 is MNHNY and CDR2 is SVGAGI (reference sequence). CDR3 sequence reads: CASSYSSGQGHEKLFF. In DNA form, the CDR3 reads TGTGCCAGCAGTTACTCGAGCGGACAGGGCCATGAAAAACTGTTTTTT.

The chain carries TRBV6-6 and TRBJ2-7, with D possibly being TRBD2 (6 bases). Germline values: CDR1 MNHNY, CDR2 SVGAGI (reference sequence). The germline V and J ends were trimmed by 5 bases and 3 bases, with 20 bases remaining between them. The CDR3 spans 16 residues. CDR3 bases: TGTGCCAGCAGTACCTACCCGGGAGCGAGGGGCTACGAGCAGTACTTC. It specifies CASSTYPGARGYEQYF.

The V and J genes are TRBV5-4 and TRBJ1-1; D unresolved. V was clipped by 0 bases and J by 1 base, with 7 bases between them. Germline assignment: CDR1 SGHNT and CDR2 YYREEE (reference sequence). The CDR3 spans 14 residues. CDR3 region: CASSLGDKNTEAFF. The CDR3 bases are TGTGCCAGCAGCTTGGGAGACAAGAACACTGAAGCTTTCTTT.

As for this clone: The sample carries other DNA sequences with the same CDR3. The chain uses TRBV5-6 and TRBJ1-1; D might be TRBD1 (5 bases). Trimming removed 0 bases at V and 4 bases at J, with 7 bases between. The CDR3 sequence is 13 residues long. Germline CDR1 is SGHDT and CDR2 is YYEEEE. This CDR3 is CASSLAGPTEAFF. CDR3 DNA sequence: TGTGCCAGCAGCTTGGCGGGACCCACTGAAGCTTTCTTT.

V is TRBV30 and J is TRBJ1-5, with TRBD1 matching 12 bases. V gave up 5 bases and J gave up 7 bases; unmatched junction bases: 6. This CDR3 has 14 residues. Germline CDR1 GTSNPN, CDR2 SVGIG (reference sequence). As DNA, the CDR3 is TGTGCCTGGGACCGGGACAGGGGGCACCAGCCCCAGCATTTT. It codes for CAWDRDRGHQPQHF.

With respect to this clone: Additional DNA sequences in this sample encode the identical CDR3. The chain carries TRBV28 and TRBJ1-3; tentative D call: TRBD1 (5 bases). The CDR3 is 15 residues long. V lost 6 bases and J lost 0, with 12 bases in between. Germline V gene lookup returns CDR1 MDHEN and CDR2 SYDVKM. In DNA, the CDR3 is TGTGCCAGCAGGCGCCAGGGAAGCTCTGGAAACACCATATATTTT. Translated: CASRRQGSSGNTIYF.

The CDR3 sequence is CASRPRSAPLHF. CDR3 DNA sequence: TGTGCCAGCAGACCCCGATCGGCACCCCTCCACTTT. The J gene is TRBJ1-6, the V gene TRBV6-1; D is uncertain. Germline V gene lookup returns CDR1 MNHNS and CDR2 SASEGT. V was clipped by 6 bases and J by 11 bases, with 11 bases between them. The CDR3 runs 12 residues.